This TCR beta chain was retrieved from a study of blood T cell repertoires in COVID-19. Study background: PBMCs, B-cell-depleted T cells, or T cells provided the cDNA or gDNA that made up the material.

CDR3 length: 15 amino acids. V lost 8 bases, J lost 0 bases, and 16 bases lay in between. Germline lookup yields CDR1 SEHNR and CDR2 FQNEAQ (reference sequence). This table comes from immunoSEQ multiplex PCR, and its TCRdb copy is limited to in-frame clones, with some not included. The table has a few hundred thousand clones, 88% seen once; the top ten hold 1%. The receptor's source is a woman between 25 and 40 years old who had been exposed to COVID-19. This sequence joins TRBV7-9 and TRBJ1-1, with TRBD1 as a possible D gene (6 bases). The specimen sequenced was PBMCs or T cells enriched from blood (not recorded which). CDR3 protein: CASGGGTRMNTEAFF. CDR3 bases: TGTGCCAGCGGGGGGGGCACTCGGATGAACACTGAAGCTTTCTTT.